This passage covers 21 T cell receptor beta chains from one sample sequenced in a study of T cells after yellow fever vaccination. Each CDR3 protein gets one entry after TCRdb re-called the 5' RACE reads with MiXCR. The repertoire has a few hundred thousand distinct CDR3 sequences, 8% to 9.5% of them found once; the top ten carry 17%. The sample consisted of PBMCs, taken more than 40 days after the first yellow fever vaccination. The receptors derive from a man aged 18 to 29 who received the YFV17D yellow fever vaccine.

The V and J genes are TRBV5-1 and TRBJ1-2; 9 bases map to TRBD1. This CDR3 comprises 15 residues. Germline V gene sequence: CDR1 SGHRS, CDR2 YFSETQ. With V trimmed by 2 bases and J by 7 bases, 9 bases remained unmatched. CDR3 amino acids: CASSLYRDREVGYTF. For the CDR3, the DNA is TGCGCCAGCAGCTTATACCGGGACAGGGAAGTTGGCTACACCTTC.

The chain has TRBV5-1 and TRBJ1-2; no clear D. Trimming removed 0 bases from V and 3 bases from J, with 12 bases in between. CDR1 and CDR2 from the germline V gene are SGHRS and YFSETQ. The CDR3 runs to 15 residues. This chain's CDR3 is CASSLDSTLYYGYTF. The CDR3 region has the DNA TGCGCCAGCAGCTTGGATTCAACACTGTACTATGGCTACACCTTC.

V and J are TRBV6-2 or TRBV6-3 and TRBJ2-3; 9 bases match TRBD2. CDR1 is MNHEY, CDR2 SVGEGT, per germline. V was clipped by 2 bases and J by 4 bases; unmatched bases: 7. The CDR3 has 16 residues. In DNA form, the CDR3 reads TGTGCCAGCAGTTACCCTAGCGGGACCGTAGCAGATACGCAGTATTTT. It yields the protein CASSYPSGTVADTQYF.

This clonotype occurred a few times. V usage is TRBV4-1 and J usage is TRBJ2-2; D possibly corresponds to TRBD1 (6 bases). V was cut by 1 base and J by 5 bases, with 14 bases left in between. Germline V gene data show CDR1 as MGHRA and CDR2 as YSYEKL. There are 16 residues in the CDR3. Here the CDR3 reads CASSQAWGLDTGELFF. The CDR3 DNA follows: TGCGCCAGCAGCCAAGCGTGGGGGCTGGATACCGGGGAGCTGTTTTTT.

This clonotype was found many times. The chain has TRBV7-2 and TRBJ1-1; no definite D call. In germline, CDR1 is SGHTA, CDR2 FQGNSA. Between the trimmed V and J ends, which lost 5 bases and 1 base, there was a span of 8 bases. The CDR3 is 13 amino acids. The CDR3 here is CASSTQANTEAFF. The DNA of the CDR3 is TGTGCCAGCAGCACCCAGGCGAACACTGAAGCTTTCTTT. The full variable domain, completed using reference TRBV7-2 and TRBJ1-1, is GAGVSQSPSNKVTEKGKDVELRCDPISGHTALYWYRQSLGQGLEFLIYFQGNSAPDKSGLPSDRFSAERTGGSVSTLTIQRTQQEDSAVYLCASSTQANTEAFFGQGTRLTVV.

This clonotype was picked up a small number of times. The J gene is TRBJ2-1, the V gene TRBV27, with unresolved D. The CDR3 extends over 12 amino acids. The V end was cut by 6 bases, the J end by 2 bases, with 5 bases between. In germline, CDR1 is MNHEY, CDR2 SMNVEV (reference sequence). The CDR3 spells CASRGTYNEQFF. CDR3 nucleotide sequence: TGTGCCAGCAGGGGAACCTACAATGAGCAGTTCTTC.

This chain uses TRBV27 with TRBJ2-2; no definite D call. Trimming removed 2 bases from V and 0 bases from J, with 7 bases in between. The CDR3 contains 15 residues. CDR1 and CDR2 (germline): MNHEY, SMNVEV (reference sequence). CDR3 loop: CASSLQVANTGELFF. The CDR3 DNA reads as TGTGCCAGCAGTTTACAGGTCGCGAACACCGGGGAGCTGTTTTTT.

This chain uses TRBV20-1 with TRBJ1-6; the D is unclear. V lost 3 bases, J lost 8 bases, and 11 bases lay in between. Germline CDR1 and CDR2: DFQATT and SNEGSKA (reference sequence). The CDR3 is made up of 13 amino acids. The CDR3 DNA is TGCAGTGCTAGGGAGGACGGGTATTCACCCCTCCACTTT. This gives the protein CSAREDGYSPLHF.

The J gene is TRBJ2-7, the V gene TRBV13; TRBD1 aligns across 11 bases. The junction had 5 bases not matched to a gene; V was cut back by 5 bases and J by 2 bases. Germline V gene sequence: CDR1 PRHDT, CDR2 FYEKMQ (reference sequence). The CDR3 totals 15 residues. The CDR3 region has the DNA TGTGCCAGCAGCCGCGGACAGGGGGCCGCCTACGAGCAGTACTTC. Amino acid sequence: CASSRGQGAAYEQYF.

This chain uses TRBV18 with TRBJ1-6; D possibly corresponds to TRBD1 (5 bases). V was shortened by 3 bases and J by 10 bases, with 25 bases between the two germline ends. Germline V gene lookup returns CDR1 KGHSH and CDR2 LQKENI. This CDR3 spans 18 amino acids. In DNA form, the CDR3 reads TGTGCCAGCTCACCCCAAAGCCCTGGGGGAGTATCGTGGTCACCCCTCCACTTT. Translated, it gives CASSPQSPGGVSWSPLHF.

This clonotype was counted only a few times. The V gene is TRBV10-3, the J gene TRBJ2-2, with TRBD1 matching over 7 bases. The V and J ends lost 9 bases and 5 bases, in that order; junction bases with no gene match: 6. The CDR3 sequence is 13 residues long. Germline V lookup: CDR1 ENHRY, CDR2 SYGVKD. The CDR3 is CAIEGQTTGELFF. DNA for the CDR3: TGTGCCATAGAGGGACAGACTACCGGGGAGCTGTTTTTT.

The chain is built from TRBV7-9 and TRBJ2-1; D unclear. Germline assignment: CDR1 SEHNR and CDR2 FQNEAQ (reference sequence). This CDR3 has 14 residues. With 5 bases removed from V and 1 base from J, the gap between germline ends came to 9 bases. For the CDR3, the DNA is TGTGCCAGCAGCACCCGACAATCCTACAATGAGCAGTTCTTC. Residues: CASSTRQSYNEQFF. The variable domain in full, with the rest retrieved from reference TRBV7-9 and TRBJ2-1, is DTGVSQNPRHKITKRGQNVTFRCDPISEHNRLYWYRQTLGQGPEFLTYFQNEAQLEKSRLLSDRFSAERPKGSFSTLEIQRTEQGDSAMYLCASSTRQSYNEQFFGPGTRLTVL.

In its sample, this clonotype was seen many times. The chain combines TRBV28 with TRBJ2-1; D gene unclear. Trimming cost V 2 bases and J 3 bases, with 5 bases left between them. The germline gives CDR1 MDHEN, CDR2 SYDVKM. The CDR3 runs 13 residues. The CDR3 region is CASSLVGYNEQFF. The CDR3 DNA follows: TGTGCCAGCAGTTTAGTCGGCTACAATGAGCAGTTCTTC. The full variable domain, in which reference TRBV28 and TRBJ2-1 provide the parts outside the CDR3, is DVKVTQSSRYLVKRTGEKVFLECVQDMDHENMFWYRQDPGLGLRLIYFSYDVKMKEKGDIPEGYSVSREKKERFSLILESASTNQTSMYLCASSLVGYNEQFFGPGTRLTVL.

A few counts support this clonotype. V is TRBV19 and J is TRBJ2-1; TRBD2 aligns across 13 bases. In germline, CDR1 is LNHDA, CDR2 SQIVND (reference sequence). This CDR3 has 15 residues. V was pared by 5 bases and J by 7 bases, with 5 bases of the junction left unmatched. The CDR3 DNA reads TGTGCCAGTAGTGTTACTAGCGGGGGGGGTAATGAGCAGTTCTTC. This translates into CASSVTSGGGNEQFF.

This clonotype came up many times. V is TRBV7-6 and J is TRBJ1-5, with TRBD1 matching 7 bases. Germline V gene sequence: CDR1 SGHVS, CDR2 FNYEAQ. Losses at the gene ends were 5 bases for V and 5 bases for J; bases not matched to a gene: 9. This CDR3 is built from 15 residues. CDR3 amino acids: CASSLSDRADQPQHF. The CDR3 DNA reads TGTGCCAGCAGCCTTTCTGACAGGGCTGATCAGCCCCAGCATTTT. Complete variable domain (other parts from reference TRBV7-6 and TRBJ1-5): GAGVSQSPRYKVTKRGQDVALRCDPISGHVSLYWYRQALGQGPEFLTYFNYEAQQDKSGLPNDRFSAERPEGSISTLTIQRTEQRDSAMYRCASSLSDRADQPQHFGDGTRLSIL.

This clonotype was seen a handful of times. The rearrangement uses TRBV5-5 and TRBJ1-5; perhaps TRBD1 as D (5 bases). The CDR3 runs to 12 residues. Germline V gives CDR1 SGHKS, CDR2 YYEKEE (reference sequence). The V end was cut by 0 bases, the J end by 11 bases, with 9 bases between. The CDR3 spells CASSLAGGAQHF. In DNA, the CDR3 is TGTGCCAGCAGCTTGGCCGGAGGGGCCCAGCATTTT.

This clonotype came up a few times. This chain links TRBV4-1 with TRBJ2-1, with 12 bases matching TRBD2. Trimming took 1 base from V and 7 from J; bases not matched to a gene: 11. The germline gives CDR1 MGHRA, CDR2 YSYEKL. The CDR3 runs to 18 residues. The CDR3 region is CASSQVWLAGGPNNEQFF. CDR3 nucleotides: TGCGCCAGCAGCCAAGTTTGGCTAGCGGGGGGGCCAAATAATGAGCAGTTCTTC.

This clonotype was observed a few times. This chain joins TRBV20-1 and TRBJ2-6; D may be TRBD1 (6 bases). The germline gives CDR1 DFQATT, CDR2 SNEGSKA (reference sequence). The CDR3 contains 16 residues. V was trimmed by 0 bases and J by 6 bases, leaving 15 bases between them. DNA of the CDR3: TGCAGTGCTAGAGAAATCGGGACAAATGCGGCCAACGTCCTGACTTTC. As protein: CSAREIGTNAANVLTF.

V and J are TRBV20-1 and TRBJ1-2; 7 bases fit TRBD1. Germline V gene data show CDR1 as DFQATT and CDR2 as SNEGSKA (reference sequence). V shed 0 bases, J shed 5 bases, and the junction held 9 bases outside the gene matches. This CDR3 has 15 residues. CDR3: CSARDPRQGLYGYTF. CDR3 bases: TGCAGTGCTAGAGATCCTCGACAGGGTCTGTATGGCTACACCTTC.

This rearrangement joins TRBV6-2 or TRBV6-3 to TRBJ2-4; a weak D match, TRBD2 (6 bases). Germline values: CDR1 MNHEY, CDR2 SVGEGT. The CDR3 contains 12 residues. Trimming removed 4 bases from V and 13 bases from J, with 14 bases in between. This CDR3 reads CASSFNGGAQYF. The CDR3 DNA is TGTGCCAGCAGTTTTAACGGCGGGGCCCAGTACTTC.

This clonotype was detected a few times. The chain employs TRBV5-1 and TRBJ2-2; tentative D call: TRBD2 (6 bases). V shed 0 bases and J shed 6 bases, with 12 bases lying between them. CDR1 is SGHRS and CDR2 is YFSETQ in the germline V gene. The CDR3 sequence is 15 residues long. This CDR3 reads CASSLEDGGAGELFF. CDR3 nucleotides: TGCGCCAGCAGCTTGGAAGACGGGGGAGCCGGGGAGCTGTTTTTT.